A single sample is the source of the 4 T cell receptor beta chains below, sequenced in a study of T-cell reconstitution after alpha-beta-depleted transplantation in children. The authors prepared the TCRbeta library with unique molecular identifiers. TCRdb itself ran the PCR reads through MiXCR, one entry per CDR3 protein. This table has about 440,000 distinct CDR3 sequences, approximately 41% appearing once. The starting material was PBMCs, obtained before TCRalphabeta/CD19-depleted stem cell transplant. Receptors originate from a girl aged 2 to 10 with aplastic anemia, due to receive a stem cell transplant.

V and J are TRBV6-2 or TRBV6-3 and TRBJ2-1, with TRBD2 matching over 7 bases. The CDR3 has 16 amino acids. Looked up from germline, CDR1 is MNHEY and CDR2 is SVGEGT. Trimming took 4 bases from V and 7 from J; bases not matched to a gene: 13. The CDR3 DNA is TGTGCCAGCAGTTGGCGTAAGCGGGAAGGTCTTAATGAGCAGTTCTTC. Its protein is CASSWRKREGLNEQFF.

The sample holds many counts of this clonotype. The chain recombines TRBV20-1 with TRBJ2-1, with unresolved D. CDR3 length: 12 amino acids. CDR1 DFQATT and CDR2 SNEGSKA come from the germline V gene (reference sequence). Trimming left V 6 bases short and J 9 bases short, with 15 bases between. The CDR3 sequence: CSASPVAVEQFF. The CDR3 DNA follows: TGCAGTGCCAGTCCGGTGGCCGTTGAGCAGTTCTTC.

This clonotype appeared many times. The chain carries TRBV3-1 and TRBJ1-1; possibly TRBD1 for D (6 bases). The germline V gene encodes CDR1 LGHDT and CDR2 YNNKEL (reference sequence). This CDR3 has 12 amino acids. The V end lost 8 bases, the J end lost 6 bases, and 13 bases lay between the germline ends. The CDR3 bases are TGTGCCAGCGGGGGCCGGTCCGCTGAAGCTTTCTTT. It is translated as CASGGRSAEAFF.

This clonotype has only one observation. V and J are TRBV15 and TRBJ2-3; no clear D gene. The germline gives CDR1 LNHNV, CDR2 YYDKDF (reference sequence). The CDR3 extends over 14 amino acids. The V end lost 3 bases, the J end lost 6 bases, and 13 bases lay between the germline ends. This chain's CDR3 is CATSSKVGMDTQYF. The CDR3 DNA sequence: TGTGCCACCAGCAGTAAGGTTGGAATGGATACGCAGTATTTT.